This is a list of T cell receptor beta chains from one sample in a study of vaccination effects on CD4 cells after COVID-19. Their antigens remain unidentified. Sequenced by immunoSEQ multiplex PCR; TCRdb stores in-frame clones only, minus some. The profile shows roughly 20,000 clones, roughly 73% of them singletons. Here the sequenced sample was CD4+ T cells from PBMCs cultured with HCoV-NL63 spike peptides, taken before COVID-19 vaccination. These receptors all come from a human donor who received a COVID-19 vaccine. Both conserved end residues are part of each CDR3. D genes are given only for firm matches. Not every row has a clone size; where given, it reads once, few, many or a size class.

>NA|TRBD1|TRBJ1-4|TRBV7-2
TGTGCCAGCAGCCCAAGACAGGGCGGTAATGAAAAACTGTTTTTT
CASSPRQGGNEKLFF
>NA|NA|TRBJ1-6|TRBV6-1
TGTGCCAGCAGTGAAGGGAATTCACCCCTCCACTTT
CASSEGNSPLHF
>NA|TRBD2|TRBJ2-1|TRBV5-5
TGTGCCAGCAGCTTGACTAGCGGATACAATGAGCAGTTCTTC
CASSLTSGYNEQFF
>NA|TRBD1|TRBJ2-5|TRBV28
TGTGCCAGCAGTTTATTGACAGGGAACCAAGAGACCCAGTACTTC
CASSLLTGNQETQYF
>NA|NA|TRBJ1-1|TRBV4-3
TGCGCCAGCAGCCAATTGCTGGAGGGATACACTGAAGCTTTCTTT
CASSQLLEGYTEAFF
>NA|NA|TRBJ1-1|TRBV5-4
TGTGCCAGCAGCTTGTACGAGGGTTCGAACACTGAAGCTTTCTTT
CASSLYEGSNTEAFF
>NA|TRBD1|TRBJ1-1|TRBV6-2/TRBV6-3
TGTGCCAGCAGTTACTCGACAGGGAGAACTGAAGCTTTCTTT
CASSYSTGRTEAFF
>once|NA|TRBJ2-5|TRBV6-6
TGTGCCACCCACCCCCAGGGGCGGTACCAAGAGACCCAGTACTTC
CATHPQGRYQETQYF
>NA|NA|TRBJ1-1|TRBV30
TGTGCCTGGACAAGGGATCCCCTTAACACTGAAGCTTTCTTT
CAWTRDPLNTEAFF
>NA|NA|TRBJ1-4|TRBV6-6
TGTGCCAGCGAACATCAGCGGGGGGCAACTAATGAAAAACTGTTTTTT
CASEHQRGATNEKLFF
>NA|TRBD1|TRBJ1-6|TRBV6-1
TGTGCCAGCAGTGAACCGGGACAGGGCCTTTCACCCCTCCACTTT
CASSEPGQGLSPLHF
>few|NA|TRBJ1-3|TRBV5-1
TGCGCCAGCAGCCCAGGGGTCTCTGGAAACACCATATATTTT
CASSPGVSGNTIYF
>NA|NA|TRBJ2-5|TRBV5-6
TGTGCCAGCAGCTTGGTGGTTGGGCGGAGCCAAGAGACCCAGTACTTC
CASSLVVGRSQETQYF
>NA|NA|TRBJ2-6|TRBV5-1
TGCGCCAGCAGGGCTGGGGCCTCTGGGGCCAACGTCCTGACTTTC
CASRAGASGANVLTF
>NA|TRBD2|TRBJ2-6|TRBV20-1
TGCAGTGCTACTGAGCGGGGGGGCCCTGGGGCCAACGTCCTGACTTTC
CSATERGGPGANVLTF
>NA|NA|TRBJ1-2|TRBV14
TGTGCCAGCAGCCAACTACGCGTGGGACGGACTAACTATGGCTACACCTTC
CASSQLRVGRTNYGYTF
>few|TRBD1|TRBJ2-2|TRBV7-9
TGTGCCAGCAGTCTTGGACAGGGGAACACCGGGGAGCTGTTTTTT
CASSLGQGNTGELFF
>NA|NA|TRBJ2-6|TRBV29-1
TGCAGCGTTGAGGTAGGGAACTCTGGGGCCAACGTCCTGACTTTC
CSVEVGNSGANVLTF
>few|NA|TRBJ1-2|TRBV7-2
TGTGCCAGCAGCCCCCTTTTGGGCTGGGGCTACACCTTC
CASSPLLGWGYTF
>NA|TRBD1|TRBJ1-6|TRBV9
TGTGCCAGCAGCGGGGGACAGGGCAGCAATTCACCCCTCCACTTT
CASSGGQGSNSPLHF
>NA|TRBD1|TRBJ1-2|TRBV5-6
TGTGCCAGCAGTGCCGGGACAGGGAGGAGGTATGGCTACACCTTC
CASSAGTGRRYGYTF
>once|NA|TRBJ1-1|TRBV28
TGTGCCAGCAGCCAAAGAGGTCTCTGGAGCTCTGAAGCTTTCTTT
CASSQRGLWSSEAFF
>NA|NA|TRBJ1-1|TRBV4-1
TGCGCCAGCAGCCAACCTACAGGGCGGCAGGGGACTGAAGCTTTCTTT
CASSQPTGRQGTEAFF
>NA|NA|TRBJ1-3|TRBV19
TGTGCATCGGGTCCTGGAAACACCATATATTTT
CASGPGNTIYF
>NA|NA|TRBJ1-3|TRBV29-1
TGCAGCGTTGGGGGGACAAGCTCTGGAAACACCATATATTTT
CSVGGTSSGNTIYF
>NA|TRBD1|TRBJ1-4|TRBV9
TGTGCCAGCAGCCTCTCAACAGGGGGTAATGAAAAACTGTTTTTT
CASSLSTGGNEKLFF
>NA|TRBD1|TRBJ2-1|TRBV5-6
TGTGCCAGCAGGCCCGGGACAGGGAACTACAATGAGCAGTTCTTC
CASRPGTGNYNEQFF
>once|NA|TRBJ1-5|TRBV19
TGTGCCAGTAGTATAGGAGGGATGCCCCAGCATTTT
CASSIGGMPQHF
>NA|NA|TRBJ1-2|TRBV3-1/TRBV3-2
TGTGCCAGCAGCCAAGAAAGGGGCTACACCTTC
CASSQERGYTF
>few|NA|TRBJ2-3|TRBV5-6
TGTGCCAGCGCCCAGGGTAGGAGGGGAGATACGCAGTATTTT
CASAQGRRGDTQYF
>few|NA|TRBJ1-1|TRBV5-5
TGTGCCAGCAGCCCCACAGGCACTGAAGCTTTCTTT
CASSPTGTEAFF
>NA|TRBD1|TRBJ1-4|TRBV28
TGTGCCAGCAGCACAGGCGGGACAGGGAGTGAAAAACTGTTTTTT
CASSTGGTGSEKLFF
>NA|NA|TRBJ2-3|TRBV5-6
TGTGCCAGCAGCCTCCCGACCCGAAGCACAGATACGCAGTATTTT
CASSLPTRSTDTQYF
>NA|NA|TRBJ1-1|TRBV19
TGTGCCAGTAGTATGGGATCCGGGGGGTCAGGGAACACTGAAGCTTTCTTT
CASSMGSGGSGNTEAFF
>NA|TRBD1|TRBJ2-3|TRBV5-8
TGTGCCAGCAGCTTAACAGGGGTGGAGTACTACAGCACAGATACGCAGTATTTT
CASSLTGVEYYSTDTQYF
>NA|TRBD1|TRBJ1-6|TRBV9
TGTGCCAGCAGCGTAGGGACAGGCCAAACACCCCTCCACTTT
CASSVGTGQTPLHF
>NA|TRBD1|TRBJ2-4|TRBV24-1
TGTGCCACCAGTGCCGGGACAGACCAAAACATTCAGTACTTC
CATSAGTDQNIQYF
>NA|NA|TRBJ2-7|TRBV2
TGTGCCAGCAGCGCCAGGACGGTTGACTACGAGCAGTACTTC
CASSARTVDYEQYF
>NA|TRBD2|TRBJ2-1|TRBV7-9
TGTGCCAGCAGCCCAACTAGCGGGGGGGTTTCCTACAATGAGCAGTTCTTC
CASSPTSGGVSYNEQFF
>NA|NA|TRBJ1-5|TRBV18
TGTGCCAGCTCACCACTCGGGGGCCGTCAGCCCCAGCATTTT
CASSPLGGRQPQHF
>once|NA|TRBJ1-5|TRBV6-5
TGTGCCAGCAGTTGGACAGCCGAAATGAGTCAGCCCCAGCATTTT
CASSWTAEMSQPQHF
>NA|NA|TRBJ1-6|TRBV29-1
TGCAGCGTTGTGGACAGTGATGGCTCACCCCTCCACTTT
CSVVDSDGSPLHF
>NA|NA|TRBJ1-6|TRBV28
TGTGCCAGCAGTTTGGGGAATTCACCCCTCCACTTT
CASSLGNSPLHF
>few|TRBD2|TRBJ2-7|TRBV2
TGTGCCAGCAGTCTAGCGGGAATAATCTACGAGCAGTACTTC
CASSLAGIIYEQYF
>NA|TRBD1|TRBJ2-7|TRBV30
TGTGCCTGGACCAGGGACAGGGGCTCGGGGGAGCAGTACTTC
CAWTRDRGSGEQYF
>NA|NA|TRBJ2-5|TRBV5-6
TGTGCCAGCAGCCCGGCTGTGGGGGAGACCCAGTACTTC
CASSPAVGETQYF
>NA|NA|TRBJ2-3|TRBV2
TGTGCCACCAGACCCAGGGGGGGGGCCACAGATACGCAGTATTTT
CATRPRGGATDTQYF
>NA|NA|TRBJ1-1|TRBV23-1
TGCGCCCTCTTATTGATGGGGGGCACTGAAGCTTTCTTT
CALLLMGGTEAFF
>NA|NA|TRBJ2-1|TRBV9
TGTGCCAGCAGCGTAGTGGGCAACCCGGAGTACAATGAGCAGTTCTTC
CASSVVGNPEYNEQFF
>NA|NA|TRBJ2-7|TRBV15
TGTGCCACCAGCAGAGATAAACGGGTCTACGAGCAGTACTTC
CATSRDKRVYEQYF
>NA|TRBD1|TRBJ1-5|TRBV7-8
TGTGCCAGCAGCTTATTTGGGACAGCTGATTTAAATCAGCCCCAGCATTTT
CASSLFGTADLNQPQHF
>NA|TRBD1|TRBJ1-4|TRBV6-6
TGTGCCAGCAGTTACAACGGGCAGGGGGTAGGAGAAAAACTGTTTTTT
CASSYNGQGVGEKLFF
>NA|TRBD2|TRBJ2-7|TRBV18
TGTGCCAGCTCACCAGGGACTAGCGGGAGTGGGGAGCAGTACTTC
CASSPGTSGSGEQYF
>few|TRBD1|TRBJ1-1|TRBV7-9
TGTGCCAGCAGCACTGGACAGGTTAACACTGAAGCTTTCTTT
CASSTGQVNTEAFF
>NA|NA|TRBJ1-1|TRBV5-1
TGCGCCAGCAGCTTGGCCCAGTTGAACACTGAAGCTTTCTTT
CASSLAQLNTEAFF